Listed below are T cell receptor beta chains from one sample, sequenced in a study of T cell repertoires in cytomegalovirus infection. TCRdb independently ran MiXCR on the reads; one entry per CDR3 protein. The sample contains more than 350,000 distinct CDR3 sequences, around 32% of which appear only once. Material for sequencing was PBMCs. The receptors originated from a human donor in good health (CMV status not recorded). Some clones in this sample may be carry-over from other donors' samples. CDR3s include the opening cysteine and the closing phenylalanine or tryptophan. D genes are given only for firm matches. A clone size is listed for some rows: how often the clone was seen (once, few, many), or a class if it is expanded.

d_call	clone_size	j_call	v_call	cdr3_aa	cdr3_nt
NA	NA	TRBJ2-5	TRBV5-1	CASSFGDSQETQYF	TGCGCCAGCAGCTTCGGAGATTCCCAAGAGACCCAGTACTTC
NA	NA	TRBJ2-7	TRBV7-5	CISVPEALARGGGPYEQYF	NA
TRBD1	NA	TRBJ2-7	TRBV23-1	CASSLQTGTGIYEQYF	TGCGCCAGCAGTCTTCAAACCGGGACAGGGATCTACGAGCAGTACTTC
NA	many	TRBJ1-5	TRBV7-2	CASSLRLTGTNQPQHF	TGTGCCAGCAGCCTAAGACTCACGGGGACCAATCAGCCCCAGCATTTT
NA	NA	TRBJ2-1	TRBV28	CASKLESSYNEQFF	TGTGCCAGCAAACTGGAGAGCTCCTACAATGAGCAGTTCTTC
NA	many	TRBJ2-1	TRBV7-6	CASSLSGPPIGNNEQFF	TGTGCCAGCAGCCTATCCGGGCCCCCGATCGGGAACAATGAGCAGTTCTTC
NA	few	TRBJ2-3	TRBV29-1	CSVAGLNTDTQYF	TGCAGCGTTGCGGGCTTGAACACAGATACGCAGTATTTT
NA	few	TRBJ1-1	TRBV20-1	CSARGTADTEAFF	TGCAGTGCTAGAGGGACGGCGGACACTGAAGCTTTCTTT
NA	few	TRBJ1-2	TRBV25-1	CASSPYEGEGYTF	TGTGCCAGCAGTCCGTATGAAGGGGAAGGCTACACCTTC
TRBD2	NA	TRBJ2-1	TRBV6-1	CASRRDPGLANYNEQFF	TGTGCCAGCCGACGAGATCCGGGACTAGCGAACTACAATGAGCAGTTCTTC
TRBD1	many	TRBJ2-4	TRBV7-9	CASSQTGVIDQYF	TGTGCCAGCAGCCAGACAGGGGTTATCGATCAGTACTTC
NA	once	TRBJ1-4	TRBV11-2	CASSKRGGINEKLFF	TGTGCCAGCAGCAAACGCGGGGGAATTAATGAAAAACTGTTTTTT
NA	NA	TRBJ1-6	TRBV2	CASGGAPLHF	TGTGCCAGCGGGGGGGCACCCCTCCACTTT
TRBD1	few	TRBJ1-5	TRBV12-3/TRBV12-4	CASTDRGPNQPQHF	TGTGCCAGCACGGACAGGGGGCCAAATCAGCCCCAGCATTTT
TRBD1	NA	TRBJ1-4	TRBV20-1	CSARGDRGFNEKLFF	TGCAGTGCTAGAGGGGACAGGGGATTTAATGAAAAACTGTTTTTT
TRBD1	few	TRBJ2-1	TRBV19	CASSNLPGQGSNEQFF	TGTGCCAGTAGTAATCTACCGGGACAGGGAAGCAATGAGCAGTTCTTC
NA	few	TRBJ2-1	TRBV24-1	CATSVPDGSSYNEQFF	TGTGCCACCAGTGTCCCGGACGGATCCTCCTACAATGAGCAGTTCTTC
TRBD1	NA	TRBJ1-4	TRBV7-2	CASSLVGTGRNEKLFF	TGTGCCAGCAGCTTAGTGGGGACAGGGCGGAATGAAAAACTGTTTTTT
TRBD1	many	TRBJ1-2	TRBV7-2	CASSLTPGGAGYGYTF	TGTGCCAGCAGCTTAACCCCAGGGGGCGCTGGCTATGGCTACACCTTC
NA	many	TRBJ1-1	TRBV7-7	CASSPLDAAEAFF	TGTGCTAGCAGCCCTCTAGACGCGGCTGAAGCTTTCTTT
TRBD2	NA	TRBJ2-7	TRBV6-1	CASSPLGLVVYEQYF	TGTGCCAGCAGCCCTCTCGGACTAGTCGTATACGAGCAGTACTTC
NA	NA	TRBJ2-7	TRBV6-2/TRBV6-3	CASSYTRYEQYF	TGTGCCAGCAGTTACACGCGTTACGAGCAGTACTTC
NA	NA	TRBJ1-5	TRBV19	CASSPRDGSNQPQHF	TGTGCCAGTAGCCCGCGAGACGGGAGCAATCAGCCCCAGCATTTT
NA	NA	TRBJ1-1	TRBV6-5	CASSYDYGGNTEAFF	TGTGCCAGCAGTTACGACTACGGGGGGAACACTGAAGCTTTCTTT
NA	many	TRBJ1-5	TRBV12-3/TRBV12-4	CASSLGGRGAQHF	TGTGCCAGCAGTTTGGGGGGGAGGGGTGCCCAGCATTTT
NA	few	TRBJ1-5	TRBV20-1	CSARSLGQQNQPQHF	TGCAGTGCCAGATCCCTCGGACAGCAAAATCAGCCCCAGCATTTT
NA	NA	TRBJ2-7	TRBV6-5	CASSQVQGEQYF	TGTGCCAGCAGTCAAGTCCAGGGGGAGCAGTACTTC
TRBD1	NA	TRBJ2-2	TRBV4-2	CASSRYGQGMNTGELFF	TGTGCCAGCAGCCGGTACGGACAGGGAATGAACACCGGGGAGCTGTTTTTT
TRBD2	NA	TRBJ2-1	TRBV6-6	CASARGTSGQRGYNEQFF	TGTGCCAGCGCTAGGGGGACTAGCGGCCAACGCGGGTACAATGAGCAGTTCTTC
NA	many	TRBJ2-5	TRBV7-2	CASSPYPALLETQYF	TGTGCCAGCAGCCCCTATCCGGCCTTATTAGAGACCCAGTACTTC
NA	many	TRBJ2-7	TRBV7-8	CASSLGSQSPYEQYF	TGTGCCAGCAGCTTAGGTTCTCAATCGCCCTACGAGCAGTACTTC
TRBD1	few	TRBJ1-1	TRBV6-2/TRBV6-3	CASRPSTGGTEAFF	TGTGCCAGCAGACCTTCAACAGGGGGCACTGAAGCTTTCTTT
TRBD1	NA	TRBJ2-7	TRBV6-1	CASRWQGAYEQYF	TGTGCCAGCAGGTGGCAGGGGGCCTACGAGCAGTACTTC
TRBD1	NA	TRBJ2-7	TRBV19	CASTAGTGFYEQYF	TGTGCCAGTACCGCGGGGACAGGATTCTACGAGCAGTACTTC
TRBD2	NA	TRBJ2-3	TRBV19	CASSDPLAGVRDTQYF	TGTGCCAGTTCCGATCCACTAGCGGGGGTCAGAGATACGCAGTATTTT
NA	few	TRBJ2-1	TRBV5-4	CASSSPTAYEAQFF	TGTGCCAGCAGCTCCCCCACGGCTTATGAGGCGCAGTTCTTC
NA	NA	TRBJ2-5	TRBV29-1	CSWGYQETQYF	TGCAGCTGGGGGTACCAAGAGACCCAGTACTTC
NA	NA	TRBJ1-4	TRBV28	CASKSGFFDKLFF	TGTGCCAGCAAATCAGGTTTTTTTGACAAACTGTTTTTT
NA	NA	TRBJ1-6	TRBV4-1	CASSPQDLVNSPLHF	TGCGCCAGCAGCCCCCAGGATCTGGTGAATTCACCCCTCCACTTT
TRBD2	few	TRBJ2-1	TRBV4-1	CASSPTSGGTSEQFF	TGCGCCAGCAGCCCCACTAGCGGGGGGACTTCTGAGCAGTTCTTC
TRBD1	few	TRBJ1-2	TRBV12-3/TRBV12-4	CASSLAGTGQDYGYTF	TGTGCCAGCAGTTTGGCCGGGACAGGACAAGATTATGGCTACACCTTC
TRBD2	few	TRBJ2-3	TRBV12-3/TRBV12-4	CASSFTITTLRPGRDTQYF	TGTGCCAGCAGTTTCACTATTACTACACTCCGCCCCGGGAGGGATACGCAGTATTTT
NA	many	TRBJ1-5	TRBV6-1	CASSEARGRRISNQPQHF	TGTGCCAGCAGTGAAGCCCGGGGGAGGAGAATTAGCAATCAGCCCCAGCATTTT
NA	many	TRBJ1-1	TRBV6-5	CASSSVTEAFF	TGTGCCAGCAGTTCGGTCACTGAAGCTTTCTTT
NA	NA	TRBJ2-7	TRBV5-4	CASSLGGSPREQYF	TGTGCCAGCAGCTTGGGGGGATCCCCCCGCGAGCAGTACTTC
NA	many	TRBJ1-2	TRBV7-2	CASSSNRHGYTF	TGTGCCAGCAGCTCAAACAGGCATGGCTACACCTTC
NA	NA	TRBJ1-5	TRBV20-1	CSASVTLGNNQPQHF	TGCAGTGCTAGCGTCACCCTCGGGAACAATCAGCCCCAGCATTTT
NA	NA	TRBJ1-6	TRBV19	CASSIAWDRGSPLHF	TGTGCCAGTAGTATAGCCTGGGACCGCGGATCACCCCTCCACTTT
NA	NA	TRBJ2-7	TRBV2	CVTERTSSYEQYF	TGTGTCACCGAAAGGACGTCCTCCTACGAGCAGTACTTC
NA	few	TRBJ2-7	TRBV12-3/TRBV12-4	CASSFHLYEQYF	TGTGCCAGCAGTTTTCATCTCTACGAGCAGTACTTC
TRBD1	NA	TRBJ1-1	TRBV4-1	CASSLRGQGVTEAFF	TGCGCCAGCAGCCTACGAGGACAGGGGGTTACTGAAGCTTTCTTT
TRBD2	many	TRBJ2-3	TRBV11-2	CASSHRIAGGRLADTQYF	TGTGCCAGCAGCCACCGAATAGCGGGGGGGCGTTTGGCAGATACGCAGTATTTT
TRBD1	NA	TRBJ1-2	TRBV2	CASGVSPAGTGTRGGYTF	TGTGCCAGCGGAGTGAGCCCCGCCGGGACAGGGACCAGAGGCGGCTACACCTTC
TRBD1	few	TRBJ1-2	TRBV27	CASRGQGAREHTF	TGTGCCAGCCGAGGACAGGGGGCCAGGGAGCACACCTTC
NA	few	TRBJ2-3	TRBV6-5	CASSYSRLTLPSTDTQYF	TGTGCCAGCAGTTACTCCAGGCTTACGCTTCCTAGCACAGATACGCAGTATTTT
NA	NA	TRBJ2-1	TRBV4-2	CASSLGQRQFF	TGTGCCAGCAGCCTCGGACAGAGGCAGTTCTTC
TRBD1	NA	TRBJ1-4	TRBV3-1	CASSQVSDRVYVYQEKLFF	TGTGCCAGCAGCCAAGTAAGCGACAGGGTCTACGTATATCAAGAAAAACTGTTTTTT